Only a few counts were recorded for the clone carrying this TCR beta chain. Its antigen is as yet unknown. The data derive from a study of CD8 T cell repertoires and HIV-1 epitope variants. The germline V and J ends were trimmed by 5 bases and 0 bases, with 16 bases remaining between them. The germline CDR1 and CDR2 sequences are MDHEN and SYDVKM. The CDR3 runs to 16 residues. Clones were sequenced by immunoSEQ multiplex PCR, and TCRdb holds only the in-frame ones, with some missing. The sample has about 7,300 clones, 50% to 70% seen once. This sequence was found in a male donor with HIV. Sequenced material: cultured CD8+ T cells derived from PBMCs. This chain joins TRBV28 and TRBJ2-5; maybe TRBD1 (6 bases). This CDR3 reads CASSLLTGGNQETQYF. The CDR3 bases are TGTGCCAGCAGTCTCCTGACAGGAGGAAACCAAGAGACCCAGTACTTC. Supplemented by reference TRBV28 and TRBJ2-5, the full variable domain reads DVKVTQSSRYLVKRTGEKVFLECVQDMDHENMFWYRQDPGLGLRLIYFSYDVKMKEKGDIPEGYSVSREKKERFSLILESASTNQTSMYLCASSLLTGGNQETQYFGPGTRLLVL.